Presented here are 5 T cell receptor beta chains from one specimen sequenced in a study of cytomegalovirus exposure and HLA in healthy donors. PCR was performed using 60 Vbeta and 13 Jbeta primers. Generated by immunoSEQ multiplex PCR, the TCRdb table keeps only in-frame clones and is missing some. The repertoire holds over 150,000 clones, with approximately 72% as singletons. Sequencing was carried out using PBMCs. The receptors were gathered from a man aged 50 to 60 in good health and CMV-seronegative.

The DNA for the CDR3 is TGTGCCAGCAGACGGACAGGACCTTACGAGCAGTACTTC. Its protein is CASRRTGPYEQYF. V usage is TRBV6-5 and J usage is TRBJ2-7, with 7 bases identical to TRBD1. With 6 bases clipped from V and 4 bases from J, the junction kept 6 bases outside the gene matches. Germline-derived CDR1 and CDR2 are MNHEY and SVGAGI. The CDR3 length is 13 residues.

CDR3 loop: CASSSSPLKGDSPLHF. The CDR3 DNA sequence: TGTGCCAGCAGTTCCTCCCCGTTGAAGGGGGATTCACCCCTCCACTTT. The chain links TRBV6-5 to TRBJ1-6, with a tentative D call TRBD1 (6 bases). CDR3 length: 16 residues. Germline-derived CDR1 and CDR2 are MNHEY and SVGAGI. Trimming left V 4 bases short and J 8 bases short, with 18 bases between.

The CDR3: CAISGSQGSTEAFF. DNA for the CDR3: TGTGCCATCAGTGGCAGCCAAGGGAGCACTGAAGCTTTCTTT. The J gene is TRBJ1-1, the V gene TRBV10-3; D call uncertain. The CDR3 runs to 14 residues. V was clipped by 4 bases and J by 4 bases, with 13 bases between them. Per the germline V gene, CDR1 is ENHRY and CDR2 is SYGVKD.

This chain connects TRBV2 to TRBJ2-3; no reliable D call. Germline V gene data show CDR1 as SNHLY and CDR2 as FYNNEI. V gave up 4 bases and J gave up 0 bases, with 8 bases separating them. This CDR3 comprises 14 residues. This CDR3 reads CASSASSSTDTQYF. The CDR3 coding sequence is TGTGCCAGCAGTGCCTCCTCTAGCACAGATACGCAGTATTTT.

This clone showed up many times. The CDR3 DNA reads TGCGCCAGCAGCCAAGTCCCCGGCAGGGGCACAGATACGCAGTATTTT. Protein sequence: CASSQVPGRGTDTQYF. The chain couples TRBV4-1 to TRBJ2-3; maybe TRBD1 (5 bases). The CDR3 totals 16 residues. Trimming cost V 1 base and J 1 base, with 12 bases left between them. Germline lookup yields CDR1 MGHRA and CDR2 YSYEKL.